These T cell receptor beta chains were read from a single sample in a study of cytomegalovirus exposure and HLA in healthy donors. The method was immunoSEQ multiplex PCR; TCRdb's version includes in-frame clones alone and lacks a portion of them. Of approximately 90,000 clones in the sample, about 8% were seen once. Material for sequencing was PBMCs. The origin of the receptors is a man aged 50-60 years in good health and CMV-seronegative. Both conserved end residues are part of each CDR3. The D gene is left open where the match is weak. Not every row has a clone size; where given, it reads once, few, many or a size class.

v_call,j_call,d_call,clone_size,cdr3_aa,cdr3_nt
TRBV5-6,TRBJ1-1,.,.,CASSRLGAGLAEAFF,TGTGCCAGCAGCCGACTGGGGGCAGGGTTGGCTGAAGCTTTCTTT
TRBV10-2,TRBJ2-1,TRBD2,.,CASSENSGPSQEQFF,TGCGCCAGCAGTGAGAATAGCGGGCCCTCTCAGGAGCAGTTCTTC
TRBV11-2,TRBJ2-7,TRBD2,few,CASSLDSGTTYEQYF,TGTGCCAGCAGCTTAGACAGCGGGACGACCTACGAGCAGTACTTC
TRBV6-6,TRBJ2-7,.,few,CASSSTTEQYF,TGTGCCAGCAGTTCGACAACCGAGCAGTACTTC
TRBV28,TRBJ1-3,.,few,CASSSTGTWGGTGNTIYF,TGTGCCAGCAGTTCCACCGGGACCTGGGGAGGTACTGGAAACACCATATATTTT
TRBV30,TRBJ2-7,.,few,CAWSLARYEQYF,TGTGCCTGGAGCCTCGCGAGGTACGAGCAGTACTTC
TRBV27,TRBJ1-1,.,.,CASSLTDSMNTEAFF,TGTGCCAGCAGTTTAACCGACAGTATGAACACTGAAGCTTTCTTT
TRBV19,TRBJ2-5,.,.,CASSKRVQETQYF,TGTGCCAGTAGTAAGAGGGTACAAGAGACCCAGTACTTC
TRBV28,TRBJ2-7,.,.,CASSPLMISASYEQYF,TGTGCCAGCAGTCCCCTTATGATTAGCGCCTCCTACGAGCAGTACTTC
TRBV2,TRBJ1-1,.,few,CASRAGYTEAFF,TGTGCCAGCAGGGCAGGGTACACTGAAGCTTTCTTT
TRBV9,TRBJ1-2,TRBD1,.,CASSTGQADYGYTF,TGTGCCAGCAGCACGGGACAGGCGGACTATGGCTACACCTTC
TRBV11-3,TRBJ1-6,.,.,CASSFTGNSPLHF,TGTGCCAGCAGCTTCACAGGGAATTCACCCCTCCACTTT
TRBV5-6,TRBJ1-2,.,.,CASSLGPQGGLYGYTF,TGTGCCAGCAGCTTGGGCCCCCAGGGAGGACTGTATGGCTACACCTTC
TRBV7-8,TRBJ2-3,TRBD2,.,CASSPRGSGDTDTQYF,TGTGCCAGCAGCCCCCGGGGTAGCGGGGACACAGATACGCAGTATTTT
TRBV2,TRBJ2-7,TRBD1,few,CASSGTGWTYEQYF,TGTGCCAGCAGTGGGACAGGGTGGACCTACGAGCAGTACTTC
TRBV7-3,TRBJ2-1,TRBD2,few,CASSPTHSSGGNEQFF,TGTGCCAGCAGCCCCACACACTCTAGCGGGGGGAATGAGCAGTTCTTC
TRBV6-1,TRBJ2-1,.,few,CASKPDYFPIQFF,TGTGCCTCCAAACCGGACTATTTTCCGATTCAGTTCTTC
TRBV4-3,TRBJ2-3,TRBD2,few,CASSQESSGRADTQYF,TGCGCCAGCAGCCAAGAGTCTAGCGGGAGGGCAGATACGCAGTATTTT
TRBV7-3,TRBJ1-2,TRBD1,few,CASSTLPGGVPYGYTF,TGTGCCAGCAGCACCCTTCCAGGGGGTGTCCCCTATGGCTACACCTTC
TRBV11-2,TRBJ2-7,TRBD2,few,CASSSSGIYEQYF,TGTGCCAGCAGCTCTAGCGGTATCTACGAGCAGTACTTC
TRBV5-6,TRBJ2-5,.,.,CASSARGGQRETQYF,TGTGCCAGCAGCGCTCGGGGGGGACAGCGAGAGACCCAGTACTTC
TRBV5-1,TRBJ1-1,.,.,CASSHWGGRSNTEAFF,TGCGCCAGCAGCCATTGGGGGGGCAGGTCGAACACTGAAGCTTTCTTT
TRBV29-1,TRBJ1-6,TRBD1,.,CSVGTDNSPLHF,TGCAGCGTCGGGACAGATAATTCACCCCTCCACTTT
TRBV28,TRBJ2-1,.,.,CASGRDESYNEQFF,TGTGCCAGCGGGCGGGATGAGTCCTACAATGAGCAGTTCTTC
TRBV10-3,TRBJ2-2,TRBD1,few,CAIKGQGAFTGELFF,TGTGCCATCAAGGGACAGGGGGCTTTCACCGGGGAGCTGTTTTTT
TRBV7-8,TRBJ1-1,.,.,CASSPRAGSTEAFF,TGTGCCAGCAGCCCTCGAGCGGGGAGCACTGAAGCTTTCTTT
TRBV18,TRBJ1-5,.,few,CASSPMQSHSNQPQHF,TGTGCCAGCTCACCAATGCAGTCACATAGCAATCAGCCCCAGCATTTT
TRBV19,TRBJ1-2,.,few,CASSLTSETGPNYGYTF,TGTGCCAGTAGCCTGACCTCGGAAACAGGTCCTAACTATGGCTACACCTTC
TRBV9,TRBJ2-6,.,few,CASSVPGGANVLTF,TGTGCCAGCAGCGTGCCGGGAGGGGCCAACGTCCTGACTTTC
TRBV2,TRBJ2-7,TRBD1,.,CASSVSGQDTYEQYF,TGTGCCAGCAGTGTGTCGGGACAGGACACCTACGAACAGTACTTC
TRBV5-1,TRBJ2-7,.,.,CASSLVGGGSYEQYF,TGCGCCAGCAGCTTGGTAGGAGGTGGCTCCTACGAGCAGTACTTC
TRBV5-4,TRBJ2-3,.,few,CASSFTLSETQYF,TGTGCCAGCAGCTTCACCCTCTCCGAGACGCAGTATTTT
TRBV27,TRBJ1-5,.,.,CASGWTAWGQPQHF,TGTGCCAGCGGGTGGACAGCTTGGGGACAGCCCCAGCATTTT
TRBV7-2,TRBJ2-7,.,.,CASSLGTQTYEQYF,TGTGCCAGCAGCTTAGGGACACAGACCTACGAGCAGTACTTC
TRBV19,TRBJ2-2,.,many,CASSTPLATGELFF,TGTGCCAGTAGTACCCCGCTAGCCACCGGGGAGCTGTTTTTT
TRBV4-1,TRBJ2-7,TRBD2,.,CASSQKAGGTSYEQYF,TGCGCCAGCAGTCAAAAAGCGGGGGGCACCTCCTACGAGCAGTACTTC
TRBV28,TRBJ1-4,TRBD1,few,CASSTDRGHEKLFF,TGTGCCAGCAGTACGGACAGGGGCCATGAAAAACTGTTTTTT
TRBV4-2,TRBJ1-2,TRBD1,.,CASSQPGQTGANYGYTF,TGTGCCAGCAGCCAACCCGGGCAGACAGGGGCCAACTATGGCTACACCTTC
TRBV5-1,TRBJ1-3,TRBD1,few,CASSLATGARGNTIYF,TGCGCCAGCAGCTTGGCCACAGGGGCTCGGGGAAACACCATATATTTT
TRBV28,TRBJ2-5,.,few,CASSHRYEETQYF,TGTGCCAGCAGTCACCGCTACGAAGAGACCCAGTACTTC
TRBV13,TRBJ2-7,TRBD1,few,CASSEADRGPYEQYF,TGTGCCAGCAGCGAGGCGGACAGGGGACCCTACGAGCAGTACTTC
TRBV28,TRBJ1-1,.,.,CATKEIYAGTEAFF,TGTGCCACGAAGGAAATTTATGCGGGCACTGAAGCTTTCTTT
TRBV6-5,TRBJ1-6,.,few,CASGRPSSYNSPLHF,TGTGCCAGCGGGAGGCCGAGCTCCTATAATTCACCCCTCCACTTT
TRBV7-8,TRBJ2-7,TRBD2,.,CASSGRGGGDSYEQYF,TGTGCCAGCAGCGGGCGGGGCGGGGGGGACTCCTACGAGCAGTACTTC
TRBV10-3,TRBJ1-5,TRBD1,.,CAISDQYRGVSQPQHF,TGTGCCATCAGTGATCAATACAGGGGTGTGAGTCAGCCCCAGCATTTT
TRBV6-4,TRBJ1-2,TRBD1,few,CASSDWGQGRFEDGYTF,TGTGCCAGCAGTGACTGGGGACAGGGGAGGTTTGAAGATGGCTACACCTTC